This TCR beta chain was profiled in a study of cytomegalovirus exposure and HLA in healthy donors. Study results and caveats: Available immune exposure information was restricted to CMV serostatus only.

Concerning this clone itself: Its antigen is still unknown.

The PCR made use of 60 Vbeta and 13 Jbeta primers. Sequenced by immunoSEQ multiplex PCR; TCRdb stores in-frame clones only, minus some. The sample lists roughly 110,000 clones, roughly four fifths occurring once. The CDR3 spans 16 residues. The germline gives CDR1 LGHNA, CDR2 YSLEER. V lost 5 bases and J lost 8, with 21 bases in between. The source material was PBMCs. The chain uses TRBV4-3 and TRBJ1-4; possible D gene TRBD1, 5 bases. The TCR sequence derives from a man between 45 and 60 years old in good health and CMV-seronegative. CDR3 loop: CASSSSTGGSPEKLFF. The CDR3 DNA reads as TGCGCCAGCAGCTCATCAACCGGGGGGTCCCCCGAAAAACTGTTTTTT.